The clone carrying this T cell receptor (beta chain) was found many times. As yet, its antigen is unknown. Next came a second PCR, run for roughly 6 to 11 cycles, which used a sample-barcoded 5' primer along with a J-beta primer mix. One entry per CDR3 protein, called by TCRdb with MiXCR from the 5' RACE reads. The repertoire consists of hundreds of thousands of distinct CDR3 sequences, with roughly 41% occurring once and the leading ten covering 25% to 35%. This sample was taken from a study of blood T cells in healthy people across ages. Study information: About one barcoded TCR beta cDNA was captured per two T cells. Study-wide points: The lack of PBMC sorting stopped any conclusive naive versus antigen-experienced comparison. Compared with aged donors, long-lived donors showed fewer expanded clones, suggesting selection. In these data, TCR beta diversity tracked strongly with naive T cell percentage.

The germline gives CDR1 SQVTM, CDR2 ANQGSEA. The V and J ends lost 1 base and 1 base respectively, with 17 bases between them. There are 16 residues in the CDR3. This rearrangement joins TRBV29-1 to TRBJ2-7; TRBD2 is a possible D gene (5 bases). Sequenced material: blood. The sequence derives from an elderly man in good health. This CDR3 is CSVEVYGELGSYEQYF. The CDR3 DNA is TGCAGCGTTGAAGTCTACGGGGAATTGGGGTCCTACGAGCAGTACTTC.